The source of this T cell receptor beta chain is a study of cytomegalovirus exposure and HLA in healthy donors (dated by TCRdb to the late 2010s). At the level of the whole study: A later analysis indicated that the 90 to 150 validation repertoires were generated on the platform also employed for the 600 to 750 repertoires of the first cohort. To predict cytomegalovirus infection status, the study brought together high-throughput TCR immunosequencing, statistical association of individual TCRs with disease status, and machine learning. The study aimed to test whether signatures of past pathogen exposure could be identified by cataloging public T cell receptors. Along with the approximately 650-subject first cohort, a separate validation cohort of over a hundred different subjects was used.

To note about this clone: It lacks a known antigen. No quality values exist for individual bases; no much larger clone is one base distant.

Donors formed part of the validation cohort, which comprised 120 subjects and was distinct from the first cohort of 666 subjects. Its CDR3 holds 14 amino acids, cysteine through phenylalanine. Only the CDR3 DNA is retained, 42 bases long and in frame from the first base. Sequences SGDLS (CDR1) and YYNGEE (CDR2) are obtained from the germline V gene. V lost 0 bases and J lost 7 bases; the stretch between them is 13 bases long. What the work shows at the level of the full study, not this receptor alone: Cytomegalovirus status was reported to be diagnosed by the classifier with high specificity and sensitivity in both the original and validation cohorts. Most TCR sequences were observed very rarely across donors, whereas some public TCRs were present in many individuals. According to the authors, the approach could potentially be generalized to other disease states and immunological phenotypes. All 120 or so repertoires were used to score co-occurrence in the validation cohort in a later analysis, because that analysis had no HLA typing for the cohort. A few of the identified cytomegalovirus-associated TCR beta chains were confirmed in vitro to be specific for cytomegalovirus antigens. In a later analysis, TCRs clustered in the first cohort were found to also tend to co-occur in the 120 or so validation repertoires, with roughly 93% of cluster scores above 0. The study listed 150 to 200 TCR beta chains as associated with cytomegalovirus.

Library creation used the immunoSEQ multiplex PCR assay. From the authors' description of their analysis: A statistical classification framework was built to diagnose cytomegalovirus status from the catalog of TCR beta chain sequences. Drawn from immuneACCESS, this table holds only the in-frame rearrangements with V and J called that TCRdb kept. Clones are partly lost; checked studies trace under half to an unresolved V gene and leave the rest unexplained. D and trimming come from the DNA, and the V and J calls and clone size come from that table. Recorded for this sample are fewer than 300,000 clones; 88% of them occurred a single time. Around 0.92% of the sample goes to the ten largest clones.

The rearrangement joined TRBV9 to TRBJ1-2, with an unclear D gene assignment. The sample comprised PBMCs. The sequence derives from a woman aged 18-29 years in good health and CMV-seronegative. For the CDR3, the sequence is CASSVASGSGGYTF. The nucleotide sequence is given as TGTGCCAGCAGCGTAGCTTCGGGGTCGGGTGGCTACACCTTC.